This T cell receptor beta chain comes out of a study of T-cell reconstitution after alpha-beta-depleted transplantation in children. General study results and limits: At the one-year point after transplant, T-cell counts and TCRbeta diversity were found to come mostly from T cells that had been newly produced. As was reported, about two months after transplant, alpha-beta T cells came from several hundred expanded graft clones.

Unique molecular identifiers were incorporated when the TCRbeta library was constructed. TCRdb passed the PCR reads through MiXCR, listing each CDR3 protein once. The table includes around 210,000 distinct CDR3 sequences, about 7% detected once. Concerning this clonotype: Its antigen remains unknown.

Deletions cut 3 bases from V and 1 base from J, with 12 bases between. The CDR3 has 15 amino acids. Looked up from germline, CDR1 is SGHVS and CDR2 is FQNEAQ. Sequencing used PBMCs, obtained before TCRalphabeta/CD19-depleted stem cell transplant. The V and J genes are TRBV7-8 and TRBJ1-1; D remains unclear. The clonotype originates from a boy between 2 and 15 years old with acute lymphoblastic leukemia, due to receive a stem cell transplant. The CDR3 spells CASSFPRWGNTEAFF. CDR3 sequence (DNA): TGTGCCAGCAGCTTCCCCAGGTGGGGGAACACTGAAGCTTTCTTT.